The clone carrying this TCR beta chain was found a few times. The antigen remains undetermined. TCRdb re-called the 5' RACE reads through MiXCR, storing one row per CDR3 protein. This sample has about 700,000 distinct CDR3 sequences; under 20% occur once, and the top ten carry 15% to 20%. V gave up 1 base and J gave up 3 bases, with 17 bases separating them. The CDR3 consists of 17 residues. From germline, CDR1 is LGHNA and CDR2 YSLEER. The data are from a study of CD8 T cells in ankylosing spondylitis. Study-wide findings and caveats: Seemingly characteristic of ankylosing spondylitis blood was a TCR beta motif consisting of fewer than 10 highly homologous variants. Earlier work had already found some motif variants in reactive arthritis synovial fluid and blood.

Sequencing input: blood, either unsorted or a sorted T cell fraction (not recorded which). This clonotype was obtained from a male donor with ankylosing spondylitis. The chain combines TRBV4-3 with TRBJ2-3, with D possibly being TRBD2 (6 bases). In DNA, the CDR3 is TGCGCCAGCAGCCAAGTGGGATCAGCGGAGGGGACAGATACGCAGTATTTT. Amino acid sequence: CASSQVGSAEGTDTQYF.